Listed below are T cell receptor beta chains from one sample, sequenced in a study of cytomegalovirus exposure and HLA in healthy donors. Profiling relied on immunoSEQ multiplex PCR, and the TCRdb table lists in-frame clones only, not all of them. This sample yields some 240,000 clones, of which 80% to 90% are seen a single time; 2% to 2.5% belongs to the top ten. Source material: PBMCs. Every receptor here comes from a woman between 18 and 29 years old in good health and CMV-seropositive. The CDR3 runs from the conserved cysteine through the conserved F or W. The D gene is left open where the match is weak. A clone size is listed for some rows: how often the clone was seen (once, few, many), or a class if it is expanded.

clone_size | j_call | v_call | d_call | cdr3_aa | cdr3_nt
. | TRBJ1-3 | TRBV5-1 | . | CASSLDIGSGNTIYF | TGCGCCAGCAGCTTGGACATTGGCTCTGGAAACACCATATATTTT
. | TRBJ1-2 | TRBV7-3 | TRBD1 | CASSSDRVGGYGYTF | TGTGCCAGCAGCTCGGACAGGGTAGGTGGCTATGGCTACACCTTC
. | TRBJ2-3 | TRBV28 | . | CASSLGAPQYF | TGTGCCAGCAGTTTAGGGGCCCCGCAGTATTTT
. | TRBJ1-5 | TRBV27 | . | CASSFGGDNQPQHF | TGTGCCAGCAGTTTCGGGGGTGACAATCAGCCCCAGCATTTT
. | TRBJ2-7 | TRBV5-4 | TRBD2 | CASSFLASGTYYEQYF | TGTGCCAGCAGCTTTCTAGCTAGCGGGACGTACTACGAGCAGTACTTC
. | TRBJ1-5 | TRBV30 | . | CAWSVGYGAVQPQHF | TGTGCCTGGAGTGTAGGTTATGGGGCGGTTCAGCCCCAGCATTTT
. | TRBJ2-7 | TRBV27 | . | CASSWTAGTYEQYF | TGTGCCAGCAGTTGGACAGCGGGGACTTACGAGCAGTACTTC
. | TRBJ2-7 | TRBV6-5 | TRBD2 | CASSYRGGTDNYEQYF | TGTGCCAGCAGTTACCGGGGGGGGACGGACAACTACGAGCAGTACTTC
few | TRBJ2-2 | TRBV7-3 | TRBD2 | CASSLTAVAGVSGELFF | TGTGCCAGCAGCTTAACGGCGGTAGCGGGAGTGTCCGGGGAGCTGTTTTTT
few | TRBJ2-1 | TRBV6-1 | . | CASSHNYNEQFF | TGTGCCAGCAGTCACAACTACAATGAGCAGTTCTTC
. | TRBJ2-7 | TRBV2 | TRBD1 | CANKRGTGAYEQYF | TGTGCCAACAAAAGAGGGACAGGGGCCTACGAGCAGTACTTC
few | TRBJ1-2 | TRBV28 | TRBD1 | CASTQPSGGNGYTF | TGTGCCAGCACTCAACCCTCAGGGGGCAATGGCTACACCTTC
. | TRBJ1-3 | TRBV15 | . | CATGTTRDTIYF | TGTGCCACCGGGACAACGAGGGACACCATATATTTT
few | TRBJ1-2 | TRBV6-5 | . | CASSYSSSRYGYTF | TGTGCCAGCAGTTACTCGTCCTCCCGCTATGGCTACACCTTC
. | TRBJ2-1 | TRBV18 | . | CASSPPRGVSYNEQFF | TGTGCCAGCTCACCACCCAGGGGCGTCTCCTACAATGAGCAGTTCTTC
. | TRBJ2-5 | TRBV5-1 | TRBD2 | CASSLEGRESETQYF | TGCGCCAGCAGCTTGGAAGGGAGGGAATCGGAGACCCAGTACTTC
few | TRBJ1-1 | TRBV10-2 | . | CASSYDRSTEAFF | TGCGCCAGCAGTTATGACAGATCCACTGAAGCTTTCTTT
. | TRBJ1-5 | TRBV23-1 | TRBD1 | CASSQLTPGGRNNQPQHF | TGCGCCAGCAGTCAACTAACCCCAGGGGGCAGAAACAATCAGCCCCAGCATTTT
. | TRBJ2-2 | TRBV9 | TRBD2 | CASSAWSGGGQPGELFF | TGTGCCAGCAGCGCATGGAGCGGGGGGGGGCAGCCCGGGGAGCTGTTTTTT
. | TRBJ2-7 | TRBV27 | TRBD2 | CASTSSGVIYEQYF | TGTGCCAGCACCTCAAGCGGGGTCATCTACGAGCAGTACTTC
. | TRBJ1-1 | TRBV6-1 | TRBD1 | CASSGRQGNTEAFF | TGTGCCAGCAGTGGCAGACAGGGGAACACTGAAGCTTTCTTT
. | TRBJ2-1 | TRBV11-2 | TRBD2 | CASSPTSGSSYNEQFF | TGTGCCAGCAGCCCTACTAGCGGGAGCTCCTACAATGAGCAGTTCTTC
. | TRBJ2-1 | TRBV4-1 | TRBD2 | CASSSPSGLAGGSYNEQFF | TGCGCCAGCAGCTCCCCAAGCGGATTAGCGGGCGGCTCCTACAATGAGCAGTTCTTC
. | TRBJ2-1 | TRBV7-6 | . | CASSSRGTSSINEQFF | TGTGCCAGCAGCTCCCGGGGTACTAGTTCCATCAATGAGCAGTTCTTC
. | TRBJ1-5 | TRBV7-6 | . | CASSSAGENQPQHF | TGTGCCAGCAGCTCCGCCGGGGAGAATCAGCCCCAGCATTTT
. | TRBJ2-1 | TRBV11-2 | TRBD2 | CASSQSISGWTSALSEQFF | TGTGCCAGCAGCCAAAGTATAAGTGGGTGGACTAGCGCGTTGAGTGAGCAGTTCTTC
. | TRBJ2-3 | TRBV18 | TRBD1 | CASSPMTGGGSDTQYF | TGTGCCAGCTCACCAATGACAGGGGGTGGCTCAGATACGCAGTATTTT
. | TRBJ1-2 | TRBV7-9 | . | CASSLAGGVVKHGYTF | TGTGCCAGCAGCTTAGCAGGGGGAGTGGTAAAGCATGGCTACACCTTC
. | TRBJ1-3 | TRBV12-5 | . | CASGLSRRTGNTIYF | TGTGCTAGTGGTTTGTCCCGCCGAACAGGAAACACCATATATTTT
once | TRBJ2-7 | TRBV11-3 | . | CASSLLATTEQYF | TGTGCCAGCAGCTTACTAGCGACCACCGAGCAGTACTTC
. | TRBJ1-1 | TRBV6-5 | . | CASITTGRTEAFF | TGTGCCAGCATCACGACAGGCCGCACTGAAGCTTTCTTT
. | TRBJ1-1 | TRBV10-3 | . | CAISRLEGAEAFF | TGTGCCATCAGCCGGTTGGAAGGGGCTGAAGCTTTCTTT
. | TRBJ2-7 | TRBV4-1 | . | CASSQDGSASGEQYF | TGCGCCAGCAGCCAAGATGGCAGCGCCTCGGGCGAGCAGTACTTC
. | TRBJ2-5 | TRBV5-4 | TRBD1 | CASSSRTGGGETQYF | TGTGCCAGCAGCTCTCGGACAGGGGGCGGGGAGACCCAGTACTTC
. | TRBJ2-1 | TRBV27 | TRBD2 | CASSLRSFGTSGNNEQFF | TGTGCCAGCAGTTTACGTTCCTTCGGGACTAGCGGGAACAATGAGCAGTTCTTC
once | TRBJ2-7 | TRBV28 | TRBD2 | CASSPGLAGRISYEQYF | TGTGCCAGCAGTCCGGGACTAGCGGGCCGAATTTCCTACGAGCAGTACTTC
. | TRBJ2-1 | TRBV5-5 | . | CASSSGGSGYHNEQFF | TGTGCCAGCAGCTCGGGTGGGAGCGGCTACCACAATGAGCAGTTCTTC
. | TRBJ1-5 | TRBV7-6 | TRBD1 | CASSLERSGQAGPQHF | TGTGCCAGCAGCTTAGAAAGGTCGGGACAGGCGGGACCGCAGCATTTT
. | TRBJ1-5 | TRBV19 | TRBD1 | CASSISGGSGPQHF | TGTGCCAGTAGTATCTCAGGGGGCTCAGGGCCCCAGCATTTT
. | TRBJ2-7 | TRBV11-2 | . | CASSYIRGFYEQYF | TGTGCCAGCAGCTATATCAGGGGATTCTACGAGCAGTACTTC
. | TRBJ1-1 | TRBV29-1 | . | CSVVGGWAETYTEAFF | TGCAGCGTTGTGGGGGGGTGGGCGGAAACTTACACTGAAGCTTTCTTT
once | TRBJ2-1 | TRBV25-1 | TRBD2 | CASSESFGLAGGNEQFF | TGTGCCAGCAGTGAATCATTTGGACTAGCGGGAGGCAATGAGCAGTTCTTC
. | TRBJ1-4 | TRBV5-1 | . | CASTPGGNNEKLFF | TGCGCCAGCACCCCTGGAGGGAATAATGAAAAACTGTTTTTT
. | TRBJ1-1 | TRBV5-1 | . | CASSLGIQGDLKAFF | TGCGCCAGCAGCTTGGGGATACAGGGAGACCTAAAAGCTTTCTTT
. | TRBJ1-2 | TRBV7-8 | . | CASTPTHLVKPNVGYTF | TGTGCCAGCACCCCTACCCATCTCGTAAAGCCGAACGTTGGCTACACCTTC
few | TRBJ1-1 | TRBV30 | . | CAWSPHRNTEAFF | TGTGCCTGGAGTCCCCACAGGAACACTGAAGCTTTCTTT
. | TRBJ2-1 | TRBV27 | TRBD2 | CATKRSGTYNEQFF | TGTGCCACCAAGCGAAGCGGGACCTACAATGAGCAGTTCTTC
. | TRBJ2-1 | TRBV27 | . | CASTPAYLAQTTATREQFF | TGTGCCAGCACCCCGGCCTATCTAGCGCAGACGACCGCTACAAGGGAGCAGTTCTTC
few | TRBJ1-4 | TRBV2 | TRBD1 | CASSSRGNEKLFF | TGTGCCAGCAGTTCCAGGGGGAATGAAAAACTGTTTTTT
. | TRBJ1-1 | TRBV7-9 | . | CASSLTGSTEAFF | TGTGCCAGCAGCTTGACAGGTTCCACTGAAGCTTTCTTT
few | TRBJ1-1 | TRBV6-5 | . | CACWGGRAFF | TGTGCCTGTTGGGGGGGCAGAGCTTTCTTT
once | TRBJ2-3 | TRBV4-1 | . | CASSQGSEADTDTQYF | TGCGCCAGCAGCCAAGGTTCGGAGGCGGACACAGATACGCAGTATTTT
many | TRBJ2-7 | TRBV18 | . | CASSPGRYEQYF | TGTGCCAGCTCACCTGGGCGCTACGAGCAGTACTTC
. | TRBJ2-7 | TRBV6-1 | . | CASSPDINEQYF | TGTGCCAGCAGCCCAGACATCAACGAGCAGTACTTC
. | TRBJ2-5 | TRBV5-1 | . | CASSLGPAGRQETQYF | TGCGCCAGCAGCTTGGGCCCCGCGGGAAGACAAGAGACCCAGTACTTC
. | TRBJ1-5 | TRBV5-4 | . | CATREEFYSNQPQHF | TGTGCCACCAGGGAGGAGTTCTATAGCAATCAGCCCCAGCATTTT
. | TRBJ2-5 | TRBV7-3 | TRBD2 | CASSPTTSGRETQYF | TGTGCCAGCAGCCCGACGACTAGCGGGAGGGAGACCCAGTACTTC
. | TRBJ2-7 | TRBV7-6 | TRBD1 | CASSFGQGHMEQYF | TGTGCCAGCAGCTTCGGACAGGGACATATGGAGCAGTACTTC
. | TRBJ2-1 | TRBV9 | TRBD2 | CASSVGLAGFNEQFF | TGTGCCAGCAGCGTAGGTCTAGCGGGATTTAATGAGCAGTTCTTC
. | TRBJ1-1 | TRBV28 | . | CASSDPVGQGNTEAFF | TGTGCCAGCAGTGATCCGGTGGGGCAGGGGAACACTGAAGCTTTCTTT